This T cell receptor beta chain was sequenced in a study of tumor-infiltrating lymphocytes in oesophageal squamous cell carcinoma. Ten or more counts support this clonotype. Trimming removed 0 bases from V and 8 bases from J; junction bases left unmatched: 2. This CDR3 spans 13 amino acids. The germline CDR1 and CDR2 sequences are KGHSH and LQKENI. TCRdb reanalysed the PCR reads using MiXCR and keeps one entry per CDR3 protein. The table includes almost 20,000 distinct CDR3 sequences, 40% to 50% detected once. This TCR derives from a male donor with esophageal squamous cell carcinoma. The sample comprised esophageal tumor tissue. The chain carries TRBV18 and TRBJ2-3; TRBD1 matches 7 bases. The CDR3 DNA reads TGTGCCAGCTCACCACCAGACAGGGCTACGCAGTATTTT. Translation gives CASSPPDRATQYF.